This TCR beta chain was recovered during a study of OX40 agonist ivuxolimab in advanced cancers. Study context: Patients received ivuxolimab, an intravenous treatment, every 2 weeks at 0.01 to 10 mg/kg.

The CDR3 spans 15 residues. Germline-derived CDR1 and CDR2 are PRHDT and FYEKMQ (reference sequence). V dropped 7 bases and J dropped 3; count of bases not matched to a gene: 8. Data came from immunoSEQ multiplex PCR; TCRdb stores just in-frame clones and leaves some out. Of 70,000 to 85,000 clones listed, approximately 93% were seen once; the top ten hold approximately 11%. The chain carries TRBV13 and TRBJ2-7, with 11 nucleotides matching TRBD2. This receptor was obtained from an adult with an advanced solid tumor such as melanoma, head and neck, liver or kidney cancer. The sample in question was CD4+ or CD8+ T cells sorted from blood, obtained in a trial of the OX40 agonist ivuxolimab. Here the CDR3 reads CASTYSGTSGYEQYF. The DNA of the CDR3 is TGTGCCAGCACCTATTCCGGGACTAGCGGCTACGAGCAGTACTTC.